This paragraph covers one T cell receptor (beta chain) sequence. This clone occurred once. Its antigen remains unidentified. Within one base of it there is no much larger clone, and no base qualities were kept. Library preparation employed the immunoSEQ multiplex PCR assay. TCRdb's version of the immuneACCESS table is confined to in-frame rearrangements and falls short of the full clone set. An unresolved V gene accounts for under half of the shortfall where checked; the remainder is of unknown origin. The sample yields under 50,000 clones; under 85% were counted once. 3% to 4% of the sample rests with the top ten. Sample time point, as interpreted from the label and publication: peripheral blood before pembrolizumab. Mismatch repair deficiency was established in every enrolled patient by polymerase chain reaction or immunohistochemistry. Three patients who responded to pembrolizumab therapy underwent TCR sequencing. The phase II trial prospectively evaluated PD-1 blockade with pembrolizumab in advanced mismatch repair-deficient cancers, independent of tissue of origin. Peripheral blood T cell samples were collected serially, before PD-1 blockade began and at several time points afterward. Blood sampling times were expressed in weeks after the first pembrolizumab dose.

Per the germline V gene, SGHAT is the CDR1 and FQNNGV is the CDR2. V lost 4 bases and J lost 0 bases; the stretch between them is 12 bases long. Its CDR3 holds 15 amino acids, cysteine through phenylalanine. Only the CDR3 DNA stays, 45 bases, in frame from base 1. The data were obtained in a study of PD-1 blockade in mismatch repair-deficient tumors (TCRdb year 2017). Broadly, across the study: The trial enrolled 65 to 100 consecutive patients with approximately twelve mismatch repair-deficient cancer types between 2013 and September 2016, all previously treated and progressing. Tumor-associated T cell clones were tracked in the peripheral blood of patients responding to PD-1 blockade by deep sequencing of TCR CDR3 regions. What the study reported, not specific to this receptor: Tumor-resident clones, often undetectable in blood before treatment, expanded rapidly after pembrolizumab and then contracted, generally before radiologic responses.

The input for sequencing was PBMCs, taken before pembrolizumab treatment. The chain couples TRBV11-2 to TRBJ1-1; the best D guess is TRBD1, with 5 bases matching. The receptor was isolated from an adult with mismatch repair-deficient cancer. CDR3 protein: CASSSLRVLNTEAFF. In nucleotides, the sequence is TGTGCCAGCAGCTCCCTCAGGGTATTGAACACTGAAGCTTTCTTT.